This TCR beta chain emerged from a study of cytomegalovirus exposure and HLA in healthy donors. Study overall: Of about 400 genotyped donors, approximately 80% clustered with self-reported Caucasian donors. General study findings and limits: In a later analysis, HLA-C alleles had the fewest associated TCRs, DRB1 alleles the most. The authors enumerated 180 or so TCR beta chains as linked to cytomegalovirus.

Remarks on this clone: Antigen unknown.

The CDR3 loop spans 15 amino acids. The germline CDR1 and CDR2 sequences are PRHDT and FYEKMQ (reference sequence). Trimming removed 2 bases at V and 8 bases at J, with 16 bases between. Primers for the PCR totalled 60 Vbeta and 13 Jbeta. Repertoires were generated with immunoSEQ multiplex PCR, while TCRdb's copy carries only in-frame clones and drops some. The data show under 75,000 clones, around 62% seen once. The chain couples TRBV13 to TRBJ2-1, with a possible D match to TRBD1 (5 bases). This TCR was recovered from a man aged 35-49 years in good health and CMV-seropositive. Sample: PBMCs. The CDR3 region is CASSLRGFLLDEQFF. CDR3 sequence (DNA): TGTGCCAGCAGCTTAAGGGGTTTTCTGTTAGATGAGCAGTTCTTC.